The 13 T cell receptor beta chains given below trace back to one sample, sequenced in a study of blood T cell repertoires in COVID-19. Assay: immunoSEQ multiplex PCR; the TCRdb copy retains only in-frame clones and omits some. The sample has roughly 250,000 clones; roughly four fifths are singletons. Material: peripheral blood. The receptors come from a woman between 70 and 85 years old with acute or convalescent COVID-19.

CDR3 coding DNA: TGTGCCAGCAGTCCGGGACAAAACTCCTACGAGCAGTACTTC. This gives the protein CASSPGQNSYEQYF. The chain is built from TRBV9 and TRBJ2-7; D perhaps matches TRBD1 (6 bases). CDR3 length: 14 amino acids. Germline V gene lookup returns CDR1 SGDLS and CDR2 YYNGEE. The V end was cut by 5 bases, the J end by 0 bases, with 12 bases between.

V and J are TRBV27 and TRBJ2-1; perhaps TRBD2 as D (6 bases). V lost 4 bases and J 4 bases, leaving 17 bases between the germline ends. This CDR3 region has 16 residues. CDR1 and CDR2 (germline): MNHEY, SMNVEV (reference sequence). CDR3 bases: TGTGCCAGCAGTTCCGATATGACTAGTTCATACAATGAGCAGTTCTTC. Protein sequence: CASSSDMTSSYNEQFF.

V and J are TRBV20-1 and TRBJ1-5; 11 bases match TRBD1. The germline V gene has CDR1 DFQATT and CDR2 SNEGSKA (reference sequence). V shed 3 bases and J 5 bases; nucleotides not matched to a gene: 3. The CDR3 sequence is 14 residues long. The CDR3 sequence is CSASRGQGDQPQHF. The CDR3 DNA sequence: TGCAGTGCTAGTAGGGGACAGGGGGATCAGCCCCAGCATTTT.

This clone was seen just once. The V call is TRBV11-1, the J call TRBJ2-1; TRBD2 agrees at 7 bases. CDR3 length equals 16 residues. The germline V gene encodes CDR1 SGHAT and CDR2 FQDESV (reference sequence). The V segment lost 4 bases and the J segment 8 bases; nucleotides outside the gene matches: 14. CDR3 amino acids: CASSSRWGGQGDEQFF. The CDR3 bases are TGTGCCAGCAGCTCCCGTTGGGGAGGGCAGGGAGATGAGCAGTTCTTC.

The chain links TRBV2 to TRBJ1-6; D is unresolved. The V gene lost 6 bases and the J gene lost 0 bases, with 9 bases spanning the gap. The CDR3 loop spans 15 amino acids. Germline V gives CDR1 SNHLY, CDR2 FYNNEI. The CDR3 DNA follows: TGTGCCAGCAGCAAAGATAGCTCCTATAATTCACCCCTCCACTTT. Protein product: CASSKDSSYNSPLHF.

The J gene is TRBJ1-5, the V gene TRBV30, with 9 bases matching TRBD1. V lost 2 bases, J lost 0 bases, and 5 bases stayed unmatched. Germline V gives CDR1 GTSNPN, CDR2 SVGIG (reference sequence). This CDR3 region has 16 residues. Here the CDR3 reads CAWSFRTGVSNQPQHF. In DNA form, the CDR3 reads TGTGCCTGGAGTTTCAGGACAGGGGTTAGCAATCAGCCCCAGCATTTT. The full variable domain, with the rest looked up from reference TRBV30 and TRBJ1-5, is SQTIHQWPATLVQPVGSPLSLECTVEGTSNPNLYWYRQAAGRGLQLLFYSVGIGQISSEVPQNLSASRPQDRQFILSSKKLLLSDSGFYLCAWSFRTGVSNQPQHFGDGTRLSIL.

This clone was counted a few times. CDR3: CASSMTGSNGYTF. The CDR3 region has the DNA TGTGCCAGTAGTATGACAGGGAGCAATGGCTACACCTTC. V usage is TRBV19 and J usage is TRBJ1-2; 7 bases agree with TRBD1. The CDR3 covers 13 residues. CDR1 is LNHDA, CDR2 SQIVND, per germline (reference sequence). With 3 bases clipped from V and 6 bases from J, the junction kept 4 bases outside the gene matches.

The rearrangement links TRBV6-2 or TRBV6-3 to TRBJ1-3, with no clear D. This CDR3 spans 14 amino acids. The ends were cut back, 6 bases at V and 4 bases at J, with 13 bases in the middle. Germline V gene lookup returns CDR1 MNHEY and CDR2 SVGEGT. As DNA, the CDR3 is TGTGCCAGCAGCTCCCTTAGCTCCGGAAACACCATATATTTT. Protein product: CASSSLSSGNTIYF.

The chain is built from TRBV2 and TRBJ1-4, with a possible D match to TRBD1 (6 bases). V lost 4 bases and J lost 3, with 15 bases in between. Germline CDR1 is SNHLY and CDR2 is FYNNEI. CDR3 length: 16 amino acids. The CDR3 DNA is TGTGCCAGCAGTGCCCCTGGACAGTCACCTAATGAAAAACTGTTTTTT. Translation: CASSAPGQSPNEKLFF. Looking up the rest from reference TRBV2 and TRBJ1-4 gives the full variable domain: EPEVTQTPSHQVTQMGQEVILRCVPISNHLYFYWYRQILGQKVEFLVSFYNNEISEKSEIFDDQFSVERPDGSNFTLKIRSTKLEDSAMYFCASSAPGQSPNEKLFFGSGTQLSVL.

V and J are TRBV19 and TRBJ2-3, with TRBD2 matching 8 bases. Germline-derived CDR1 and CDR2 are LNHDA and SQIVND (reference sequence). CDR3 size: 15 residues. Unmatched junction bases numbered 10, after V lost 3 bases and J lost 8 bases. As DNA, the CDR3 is TGTGCCAGTAGTATGGGACTAGTTTTTTCGGGTACGCAGTATTTT. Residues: CASSMGLVFSGTQYF.

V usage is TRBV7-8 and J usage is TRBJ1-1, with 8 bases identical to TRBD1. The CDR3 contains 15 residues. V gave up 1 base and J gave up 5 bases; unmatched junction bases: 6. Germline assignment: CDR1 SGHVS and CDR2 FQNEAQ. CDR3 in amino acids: CASSLDQGAGTEAFF. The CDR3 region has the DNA TGTGCCAGCAGCTTAGATCAGGGGGCGGGTACTGAAGCTTTCTTT. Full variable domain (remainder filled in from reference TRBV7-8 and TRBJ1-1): GAGVSQSPRYKVAKRGQDVALRCDPISGHVSLFWYQQALGQGPEFLTYFQNEAQLDKSGLPSDRFFAERPEGSVSTLKIQRTQQEDSAVYLCASSLDQGAGTEAFFGQGTRLTVV.

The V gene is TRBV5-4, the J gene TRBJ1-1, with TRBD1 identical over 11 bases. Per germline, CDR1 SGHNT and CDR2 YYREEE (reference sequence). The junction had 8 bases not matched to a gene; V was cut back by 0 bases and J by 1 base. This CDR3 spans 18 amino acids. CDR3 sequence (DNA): TGTGCCAGCAGCTTGGGAAGGGACAGGGGGGTGCGGAACACTGAAGCTTTCTTT. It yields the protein CASSLGRDRGVRNTEAFF.

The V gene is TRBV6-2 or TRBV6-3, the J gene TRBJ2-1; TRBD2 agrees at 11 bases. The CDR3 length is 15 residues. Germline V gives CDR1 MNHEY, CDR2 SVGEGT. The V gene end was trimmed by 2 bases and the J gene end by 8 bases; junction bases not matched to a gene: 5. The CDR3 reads CASSYLSGGDYEQFF. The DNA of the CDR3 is TGTGCCAGCAGTTACCTTAGCGGGGGGGACTATGAGCAGTTCTTC.